The 24 T cell receptor beta chains below come from one sample, sequenced in a study of identical twins. Each CDR3 protein gets one entry after TCRdb re-called the 5' RACE reads with MiXCR. This sample has approximately 890,000 distinct CDR3 sequences; 12% occur once, and the top ten carry roughly 1.5%. Another study also made use of these data, one on yellow fever vaccine responses in identical twins.

The sequenced sample consisted of PBMCs. Receptors originate from a woman in her late teens or twenties in good health.

V usage is TRBV5-4 and J usage is TRBJ2-5; TRBD2 matches at 7 bases. CDR3 length equals 15 residues. The junction had 6 bases not matched to a gene; V was cut back by 4 bases and J by 0 bases. The germline V gene has CDR1 SGHNT and CDR2 YYREEE (reference sequence). CDR3 residues: CASSPTLADQETQYF. The CDR3 nucleotides read TGTGCCAGCAGCCCGACCCTAGCGGACCAAGAGACCCAGTACTTC.

This clonotype showed up just a few times. The chain carries TRBV10-3 and TRBJ1-2; D is unresolved. Germline-derived CDR1 and CDR2 are ENHRY and SYGVKD. The CDR3 is made up of 13 amino acids. V was clipped by 4 bases and J by 7 bases, with 13 bases between them. The CDR3 here is CAISALTGSGYTF. For the CDR3, the DNA is TGTGCCATCAGTGCCCTAACGGGATCTGGCTACACCTTC.

A few counts support this clonotype. At one of its ends the junction is not consistent with the germline gene, which may arise from a read error. CDR3 region: CASSLRGNDGYTF. The CDR3 DNA reads as TGTGCCAGCAGTTTACGGGGTAACGATGGCTACACCTTC. This chain connects TRBV12-3 or TRBV12-4 to TRBJ1-2, with unresolved D. This CDR3 region has 13 residues.

This chain joins TRBV7-9 and TRBJ1-1; tentatively, D is TRBD1 (6 bases). The V gene lost 1 base and the J gene lost 3 bases, with 18 bases spanning the gap. The CDR3 has 17 amino acids. Per germline, CDR1 SEHNR and CDR2 FQNEAQ (reference sequence). CDR3 in amino acids: CASSLEGGGALDTEAFF. The CDR3 DNA follows: TGTGCCAGCAGCTTAGAGGGGGGTGGGGCCTTGGACACTGAAGCTTTCTTT.

V is TRBV3-1 and J is TRBJ2-1, with TRBD2 matching over 13 bases. The CDR3 is 16 amino acids. The trim removed 4 bases at V and 4 bases at J, leaving 4 bases unmatched. In germline, CDR1 is LGHDT, CDR2 YNNKEL (reference sequence). CDR3 coding DNA: TGTGCCAGCAGCCCGGGACTAGCGGGACGGTACAATGAGCAGTTCTTC. This sequence encodes CASSPGLAGRYNEQFF.

The rearrangement uses TRBV6-5 and TRBJ2-3, with 7 bases lining up with TRBD2. CDR1 and CDR2 (germline): MNHEY, SVGAGI. Trimming took 2 bases from V and 3 from J; bases not matched to a gene: 5. This CDR3 is built from 15 residues. CDR3 sequence: CASSYGGSFTDTQYF. CDR3 bases: TGTGCCAGCAGTTACGGCGGGAGTTTTACAGATACGCAGTATTTT.

The rearrangement links TRBV20-1 to TRBJ2-1; 10 bases are shared with TRBD2. Germline loops: CDR1 DFQATT, CDR2 SNEGSKA (reference sequence). With 3 bases clipped from V and 6 bases from J, the junction kept 2 bases outside the gene matches. This CDR3 is built from 13 residues. The chain's CDR3 is CSASQRGGNEQFF. DNA for the CDR3: TGCAGTGCTAGCCAGCGGGGGGGCAATGAGCAGTTCTTC.

The chain links TRBV20-1 to TRBJ2-7; D is unclear. The germline V and J ends were trimmed by 3 bases and 0 bases, with 9 bases remaining between them. CDR3 length: 13 residues. Germline V CDR1 and CDR2: DFQATT, SNEGSKA (reference sequence). This CDR3 reads CSARSENSYEQYV. The DNA for the CDR3 is TGCAGTGCTAGGTCTGAGAACTCCTACGAGCAGTACGTC.

This clonotype was observed a handful of times. The chain combines TRBV6-1 with TRBJ2-5; 9 bases match TRBD2. The germline gives CDR1 MNHNS, CDR2 SASEGT. J gave up 3 bases and V 10 bases, and 6 bases lay outside the gene matches. This CDR3 region has 13 residues. CDR3 coding DNA: TGTGCCACCTCTGGACTAGCGAAAGAGACCCAGTACTTC. Its protein is CATSGLAKETQYF.

J is TRBJ2-5 and V is TRBV15, with a possible D match to TRBD1 (5 bases). The CDR3 contains 15 residues. V was pared by 0 bases and J by 5 bases, with 13 bases between. Germline assignment: CDR1 LNHNV and CDR2 YYDKDF (reference sequence). The CDR3 nucleotides are TGTGCCACCAGCAGAGATGTAGCAGGGTGGGAGACCCAGTACTTC. Amino acid sequence: CATSRDVAGWETQYF.

This clonotype was counted between two and nine times. V and J are TRBV20-1 and TRBJ2-7; 7 bases are shared with TRBD2. The V and J ends lost 5 bases and 2 bases, in that order; junction bases with no gene match: 6. CDR3 length equals 13 residues. From germline, CDR1 is DFQATT and CDR2 SNEGSKA (reference sequence). The CDR3 loop is CSAVGEGPYEQYF. For the CDR3, the DNA is TGCAGTGCTGTAGGGGAGGGCCCCTACGAGCAGTACTTC.

The rearrangement links TRBV29-1 to TRBJ2-3; D perhaps matches TRBD2 (5 bases). This CDR3 has 10 residues. Trimming shortened V by 7 bases and J by 5 bases, and 7 bases separated the two germline ends. Germline V gene lookup returns CDR1 SQVTM and CDR2 ANQGSEA. The CDR3 nucleotides read TGCAGCGACGGAGGAGATACGCAGTATTTT. Its translation: CSDGGDTQYF.

This clonotype came up many times. The V call is TRBV12-3 or TRBV12-4, the J call TRBJ1-1; D unresolved. V lost 2 bases and J 6 bases, leaving 7 bases between the germline ends. The CDR3 is made up of 12 amino acids. The CDR3 sequence: CASSLFLAEAFF. The CDR3 bases are TGTGCCAGCAGTTTATTTCTAGCTGAAGCTTTCTTT.

This clonotype was picked up many times. J is TRBJ1-1 and V is TRBV5-1; no firm D call. V gave up 4 bases and J gave up 0 bases, with 7 bases separating them. The CDR3 has 13 amino acids. Germline loops: CDR1 SGHRS, CDR2 YFSETQ. The CDR3 sequence is CASSGKMNTEAFF. The CDR3 coding sequence is TGCGCCAGCAGCGGGAAGATGAACACTGAAGCTTTCTTT.

This clonotype occurred a few times. V and J are TRBV4-1 and TRBJ1-5; TRBD1 matches at 8 bases. Germline CDR1 reads MGHRA; CDR2 reads YSYEKL. Trimming took 1 base from V and 6 from J; bases not matched to a gene: 11. The CDR3 is 17 residues long. The CDR3 is CASSQGGQGPLVQPQHF. Written as DNA, the CDR3 is TGCGCCAGCAGCCAAGGCGGACAGGGCCCATTGGTTCAGCCCCAGCATTTT.

This clonotype was found a few times. CDR3 loop: CAITALNTGELFF. The CDR3 bases are TGTGCCATCACGGCGTTGAACACCGGGGAGCTGTTTTTT. J is TRBJ2-2 and V is TRBV10-3; no clear D. There are 13 residues in the CDR3. CDR1 and CDR2 from the germline V gene are ENHRY and SYGVKD. V was cut by 7 bases and J by 1 base, with 7 bases left in between.

This clonotype was observed a few times. The chain combines TRBV20-1 with TRBJ2-1; TRBD2 matches at 10 bases. Losses at the gene ends were 5 bases for V and 9 bases for J; bases not matched to a gene: 13. Germline CDR1 and CDR2: DFQATT and SNEGSKA (reference sequence). The CDR3 length is 15 residues. The CDR3 bases are TGCAGTGCTCCCAAAGGGTCTAGCGGGAGTGGTGAGCAGTTCTTC. It specifies CSAPKGSSGSGEQFF.

The chain uses TRBV3-1 and TRBJ1-5, with 8 bases identical to TRBD1. V gave up 3 bases and J gave up 2 bases; unmatched junction bases: 3. In germline, CDR1 is LGHDT, CDR2 YNNKEL (reference sequence). There are 15 residues in the CDR3. The CDR3, as DNA: TGTGCCAGCAGCCACCCAGGGGGCGGCAATCAGCCCCAGCATTTT. It encodes CASSHPGGGNQPQHF. The whole variable domain, filled in from reference TRBV3-1 and TRBJ1-5, reads DTAVSQTPKYLVTQMGNDKSIKCEQNLGHDTMYWYKQDSKKFLKIMFSYNNKELIINETVPNRFSPKSPDKAHLNLHINSLELGDSAVYFCASSHPGGGNQPQHFGDGTRLSIL.

Only a few counts were recorded for this clonotype. The chain couples TRBV5-1 to TRBJ2-7; TRBD1 matches at 10 bases. Germline assignment: CDR1 SGHRS and CDR2 YFSETQ. Germline trimming cut 4 bases from V and 4 bases from J; bases unmatched to any gene: 20. The CDR3 is made up of 19 amino acids. The CDR3 loop reads CASSPPSRDRGIWPYEQYV. The CDR3 bases are TGCGCCAGCAGCCCGCCTTCCCGGGACAGGGGAATTTGGCCTTACGAGCAGTACGTC.

This clonotype was detected ten times or more. The rearrangement joins TRBV10-3 to TRBJ1-1; 9 bases line up with TRBD1. CDR1 is ENHRY, CDR2 SYGVKD, per germline. J gave up 1 base and V 0 bases, and 6 bases lay outside the gene matches. CDR3 length equals 17 residues. The CDR3 region has the DNA TGTGCCATCAGTGAGTCCGAGGGGACAGGGCGGAACACTGAAGCTTTCTTT. Translating it yields CAISESEGTGRNTEAFF.

This clonotype was detected a few times. The chain uses TRBV7-8 and TRBJ2-6; D unresolved. Germline lookup yields CDR1 SGHVS and CDR2 FQNEAQ. V was shortened by 5 bases and J by 0 bases, with 11 bases between the two germline ends. The CDR3 contains 16 residues. The CDR3 region is CASSPTRISGANVLTF. The CDR3 nucleotides read TGTGCCAGCAGCCCAACAAGGATCTCTGGGGCCAACGTCCTGACTTTC. The entire variable domain, with the rest obtained from reference TRBV7-8 and TRBJ2-6, is as follows: GAGVSQSPRYKVAKRGQDVALRCDPISGHVSLFWYQQALGQGPEFLTYFQNEAQLDKSGLPSDRFFAERPEGSVSTLKIQRTQQEDSAVYLCASSPTRISGANVLTFGAGSRLTVL.

This clonotype showed up just a few times. The chain links TRBV4-1 to TRBJ2-3; D remains ambiguous. Germline V gene data show CDR1 as MGHRA and CDR2 as YSYEKL. The CDR3 runs 18 residues. V lost 8 bases to trimming and J lost 6 bases, with 30 bases between them. The CDR3 coding sequence is TGCGCCAGCTCTGTTGAACCCAGGCCCACCCTTATGACGGATACGCAGTATTTT. Translation gives CASSVEPRPTLMTDTQYF.

V gene TRBV10-2 combines with J gene TRBJ2-5; no clear D gene. Trimming cost V 3 bases and J 0 bases, with 5 bases left between them. The CDR3 spans 13 residues. Germline CDR1 WSHSY, CDR2 SAAADI. The CDR3 loop is CASSEGYQETQYF. The CDR3 bases are TGCGCCAGCAGTGAAGGCTACCAAGAGACCCAGTACTTC.

Only a few counts were recorded for this clonotype. The chain joins TRBV2 to TRBJ2-3; D unclear. Germline V gene lookup returns CDR1 SNHLY and CDR2 FYNNEI. V was clipped by 4 bases and J by 2 bases, with 13 bases between them. The CDR3 runs 15 residues. In nucleotides, the CDR3 is TGTGCCAGCAGTGGCAGCGAACCTCACACAGATACGCAGTATTTT. This translates into CASSGSEPHTDTQYF.